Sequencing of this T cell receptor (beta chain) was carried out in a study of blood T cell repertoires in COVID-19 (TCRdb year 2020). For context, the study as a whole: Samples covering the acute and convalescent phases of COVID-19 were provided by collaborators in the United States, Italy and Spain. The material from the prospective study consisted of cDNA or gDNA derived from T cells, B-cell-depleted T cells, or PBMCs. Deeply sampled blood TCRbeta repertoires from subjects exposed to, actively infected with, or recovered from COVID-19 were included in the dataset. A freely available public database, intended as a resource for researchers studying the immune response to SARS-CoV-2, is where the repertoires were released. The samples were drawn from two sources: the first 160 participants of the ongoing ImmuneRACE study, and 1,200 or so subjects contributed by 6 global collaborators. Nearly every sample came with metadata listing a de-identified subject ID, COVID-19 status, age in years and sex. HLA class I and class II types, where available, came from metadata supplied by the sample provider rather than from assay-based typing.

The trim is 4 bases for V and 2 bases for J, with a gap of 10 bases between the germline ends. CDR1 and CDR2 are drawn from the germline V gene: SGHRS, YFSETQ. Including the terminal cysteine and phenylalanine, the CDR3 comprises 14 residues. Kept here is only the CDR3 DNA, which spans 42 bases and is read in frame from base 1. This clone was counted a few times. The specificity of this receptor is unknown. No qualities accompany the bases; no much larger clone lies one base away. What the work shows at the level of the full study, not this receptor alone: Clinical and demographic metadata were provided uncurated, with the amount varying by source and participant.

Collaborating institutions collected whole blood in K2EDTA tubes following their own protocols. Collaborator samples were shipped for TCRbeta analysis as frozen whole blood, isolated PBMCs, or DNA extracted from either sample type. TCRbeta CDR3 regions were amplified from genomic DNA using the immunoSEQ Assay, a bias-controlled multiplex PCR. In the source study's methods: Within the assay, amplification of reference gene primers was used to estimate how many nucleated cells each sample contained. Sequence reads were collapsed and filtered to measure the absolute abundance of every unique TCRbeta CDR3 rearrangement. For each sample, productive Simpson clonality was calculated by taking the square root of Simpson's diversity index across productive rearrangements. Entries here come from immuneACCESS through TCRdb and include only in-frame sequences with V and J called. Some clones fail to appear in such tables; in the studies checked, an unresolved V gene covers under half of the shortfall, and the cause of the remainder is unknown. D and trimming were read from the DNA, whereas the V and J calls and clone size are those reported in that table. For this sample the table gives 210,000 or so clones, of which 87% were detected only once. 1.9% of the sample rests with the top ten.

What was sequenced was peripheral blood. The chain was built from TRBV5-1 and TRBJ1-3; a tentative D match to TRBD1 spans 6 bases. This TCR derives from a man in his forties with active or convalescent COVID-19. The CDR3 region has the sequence CASSAQGPGNTIYF. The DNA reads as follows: TGCGCCAGCAGCGCTCAGGGGCCTGGAAACACCATATATTTT.